Below are 19 T cell receptor beta chains sequenced from a single sample in a study of cytomegalovirus exposure and HLA in healthy donors. The PCR used 60 Vbeta and 13 Jbeta primers. The data were produced by immunoSEQ multiplex PCR, yet TCRdb's version contains in-frame clones alone and is incomplete. The repertoire has 150,000 to 190,000 clones, roughly 80% of them found once; the top ten carry around 6.6%. Sample: PBMCs. The receptors come from a woman aged 45 to 65 in good health and CMV-seropositive.

This clone appeared a few times. J is TRBJ1-1 and V is TRBV7-3; D possibly corresponds to TRBD1 (6 bases). This CDR3 comprises 13 residues. V was trimmed by 6 bases and J by 3 bases, leaving 11 bases between them. Germline V CDR1 and CDR2: SGHTA, FQGTGA. As DNA, the CDR3 is TGTGCCAGCAGTCAACAGGGTGACACTGAAGCTTTCTTT. Its protein is CASSQQGDTEAFF.

The chain combines TRBV18 with TRBJ1-5, with D tentatively TRBD1 (6 bases). Trimming left V 2 bases short and J 4 bases short, with 12 bases between. Germline V CDR1 and CDR2: KGHSH, LQKENI. The CDR3 is 15 amino acids. The CDR3 sequence is CASSPVQGENQPQHF. The DNA of the CDR3 is TGTGCCAGCTCACCAGTACAGGGAGAGAATCAGCCCCAGCATTTT.

This chain's CDR3 is CASRGGGNIQYF. The CDR3 nucleotides read TGTGCCAGCAGGGGAGGGGGGAACATTCAGTACTTC. This sequence joins TRBV27 and TRBJ2-4; a weak D match, TRBD2 (7 bases). The CDR3 runs 12 residues. V was shortened by 6 bases and J by 7 bases, with 10 bases between the two germline ends. Germline V gives CDR1 MNHEY, CDR2 SMNVEV (reference sequence).

The chain combines TRBV9 with TRBJ2-5; 8 nucleotides align to TRBD1. J gave up 5 bases and V 4 bases, and 4 bases lay outside the gene matches. Germline V gene lookup returns CDR1 SGDLS and CDR2 YYNGEE. The CDR3 has 13 amino acids. CDR3 sequence (DNA): TGTGCCAGCAGCCCACGGACAGGGGAGACCCAGTACTTC. This sequence encodes CASSPRTGETQYF. Drawing the rest from reference TRBV9 and TRBJ2-5, the complete variable domain is DSGVTQTPKHLITATGQRVTLRCSPRSGDLSVYWYQQSLDQGLQFLIQYYNGEERAKGNILERFSAQQFPDLHSELNLSSLELGDSALYFCASSPRTGETQYFGPGTRLLVL.

This clone turned up a few times. This chain links TRBV5-1 with TRBJ1-3; D possibly corresponds to TRBD1 (5 bases). V gave up 5 bases and J gave up 0 bases, with 18 bases separating them. CDR1 is SGHRS and CDR2 is YFSETQ in the germline V gene. The CDR3 length is 17 residues. The CDR3 coding sequence is TGCGCCAGCAGTAACACCGGCCAGGGTTACTCTGGAAACACCATATATTTT. The encoded protein is CASSNTGQGYSGNTIYF.

This chain links TRBV5-5 with TRBJ2-7; the match to TRBD1 covers 7 bases. This CDR3 is 13 amino acids long. The germline CDR1 and CDR2 sequences are SGHKS and YYEKEE (reference sequence). V shed 3 bases, J shed 3 bases, and the junction held 3 bases outside the gene matches. CDR3 sequence: CASSWGQNYEQYF. CDR3 DNA: TGTGCCAGCAGCTGGGGACAGAACTACGAGCAGTACTTC.

The chain recombines TRBV9 with TRBJ2-6; TRBD1 matches at 9 bases. The CDR3 is 18 residues long. Germline CDR1 is SGDLS and CDR2 is YYNGEE. V lost 3 bases, J lost 1 base, and 8 bases stayed unmatched. CDR3 amino acids: CASSATTGQGSGANVLTF. DNA of the CDR3: TGTGCCAGCAGCGCTACGACGGGACAGGGATCTGGGGCCAACGTCCTGACTTTC.

This chain joins TRBV9 and TRBJ1-2; D perhaps matches TRBD1 (6 bases). V lost 0 bases and J lost 5, with 20 bases in between. The CDR3 has 17 residues. Germline CDR1 SGDLS, CDR2 YYNGEE. The chain's CDR3 is CASSVGGHGQFQYGYTF. The CDR3 DNA reads TGTGCCAGCAGCGTAGGGGGACATGGACAGTTTCAGTATGGCTACACCTTC.

The V call is TRBV9, the J call TRBJ2-3; D is perhaps TRBD1 (7 bases). Trimming took off 3 bases at V and 3 bases at J, with 17 bases between the two ends. The CDR3 is made up of 16 amino acids. Germline V gives CDR1 SGDLS, CDR2 YYNGEE. The CDR3 is CASSGVRRGPTDTQYF. The CDR3 DNA is TGTGCCAGCAGCGGGGTAAGGAGGGGGCCGACAGATACGCAGTATTTT.

This clone was counted only a few times. This sequence joins TRBV5-6 and TRBJ2-7; 7 nucleotides agree with TRBD1. Germline CDR1 reads SGHDT; CDR2 reads YYEEEE. With V trimmed by 3 bases and J by 3 bases, 6 bases remained unmatched. This CDR3 has 14 residues. This chain's CDR3 is CASSWGQSIYEQYF. The DNA of the CDR3 is TGTGCCAGCAGCTGGGGACAGTCAATCTACGAGCAGTACTTC. Supplemented by reference TRBV5-6 and TRBJ2-7, the full variable domain reads DAGVTQSPTHLIKTRGQQVTLRCSPKSGHDTVSWYQQALGQGPQFIFQYYEEEERQRGNFPDRFSGHQFPNYSSELNVNALLLGDSALYLCASSWGQSIYEQYFGPGTRLTVT.

The rearrangement joins TRBV7-9 to TRBJ1-4; 8 bases agree with TRBD1. Germline values: CDR1 SEHNR, CDR2 FQNEAQ (reference sequence). Losses at the gene ends were 5 bases for V and 7 bases for J; bases not matched to a gene: 6. This CDR3 is 14 amino acids long. The CDR3 DNA follows: TGTGCCAGCAGCGCAGCCGGGACAGGTGAAAAACTGTTTTTT. The encoded protein is CASSAAGTGEKLFF.

The chain recombines TRBV12-5 with TRBJ1-6; D is possibly TRBD1 (5 bases). V was trimmed by 2 bases and J by 7 bases, leaving 9 bases between them. CDR1 and CDR2 (germline): LGHNT, FRNRAP. The CDR3 length is 14 residues. The CDR3 protein is CASGLTTVNSPLHF. Written as DNA, the CDR3 is TGTGCTAGTGGTTTGACGACAGTCAATTCACCCCTCCACTTT. The whole variable domain, remainder taken from reference TRBV12-5 and TRBJ1-6, is DARVTQTPRHKVTEMGQEVTMRCQPILGHNTVFWYRQTMMQGLELLAYFRNRAPLDDSGMPKDRFSAEMPDATLATLKIQPSEPRDSAVYFCASGLTTVNSPLHFGNGTRLTVT.

The chain links TRBV28 to TRBJ2-3; D is uncertain. Trimming removed 5 bases at V and 4 bases at J, with 10 bases between. CDR1 and CDR2 from the germline V gene are MDHEN and SYDVKM. This CDR3 has 13 residues. The CDR3 DNA reads as TGTGCCAGCAGTGCCAACAACCCAGATACGCAGTATTTT. Protein product: CASSANNPDTQYF.

The V and J genes are TRBV6-4 and TRBJ1-1; TRBD1 aligns across 7 bases. Germline V gives CDR1 MRHNA, CDR2 SNTAGT. The CDR3 is 13 residues long. Trimming removed 4 bases from V and 4 bases from J; junction bases left unmatched: 3. The CDR3 sequence is CASSVDRATEAFF. Written as DNA, the CDR3 is TGTGCCAGCAGTGTCGACAGGGCCACTGAAGCTTTCTTT.

The CDR3 DNA is TGTGCCAGCAGATCAGACAGGGGGGGCCCTGAAGCTTTCTTT. The encoded protein is CASRSDRGGPEAFF. J is TRBJ1-1 and V is TRBV2; 9 bases align to TRBD1. J was trimmed by 6 bases and V by 6 bases; bases with no gene match: 8. This CDR3 comprises 14 residues. Germline V gene data show CDR1 as SNHLY and CDR2 as FYNNEI.

This rearrangement joins TRBV6-5 to TRBJ1-1, with a possible D match to TRBD1 (5 bases). V was pared by 5 bases and J by 5 bases, with 12 bases between. The CDR3 runs to 13 residues. The germline V gene has CDR1 MNHEY and CDR2 SVGAGI. CDR3 loop: CASSPTARTEAFF. The CDR3 coding sequence is TGTGCCAGCAGTCCGACAGCGAGAACTGAAGCTTTCTTT.

The rearrangement joins TRBV19 to TRBJ1-2; perhaps TRBD1 as D (5 bases). V was shortened by 4 bases and J by 4 bases, with 16 bases between the two germline ends. This CDR3 spans 15 amino acids. Germline assignment: CDR1 LNHDA and CDR2 SQIVND (reference sequence). CDR3 in DNA: TGTGCCAGTAGTACACAGGCTTTAGGCGTCTATGGCTACACCTTC. Amino acids: CASSTQALGVYGYTF.

This clone has only one observation. The DNA for the CDR3 is TGTGCCAGCAGTGGGGGGGGAAGCACAGATACGCAGTATTTT. Translation gives CASSGGGSTDTQYF. This chain links TRBV14 with TRBJ2-3; 7 nucleotides line up with TRBD2. This CDR3 contains 14 residues. The trim removed 6 bases at V and 0 bases at J, leaving 3 bases unmatched. The germline V gene has CDR1 SGHDN and CDR2 FVKESK.

This clone has just one count. This same CDR3 is encoded by further DNA sequences in the sample. The chain combines TRBV6-1 with TRBJ1-2; 7 nucleotides align to TRBD1. CDR3 length: 15 amino acids. With V trimmed by 3 bases and J by 0 bases, 4 bases remained unmatched. The V gene's germline CDR1 is MNHNS and CDR2 SASEGT. The CDR3 DNA is TGTGCCAGCAGTGAGCCGGGACAGACTAACTATGGCTACACCTTC. Translation: CASSEPGQTNYGYTF.